These 5 T cell receptor beta chains share one sample of origin, sequenced in a study of cytomegalovirus exposure and HLA in healthy donors. The assay was immunoSEQ multiplex PCR, and TCRdb's table has in-frame clones only and misses some. The sample carries about 83,000 clones, approximately 96% recorded once. Sequences were obtained from PBMCs. These receptors all come from a young woman in good health and CMV-seronegative.

CDR3 sequence (DNA): TGTGCCAGCAGTTTATCGCTAGCGGGGTACAATGAGCAGTTCTTC. Protein: CASSLSLAGYNEQFF. V usage is TRBV27 and J usage is TRBJ2-1; 9 nucleotides align to TRBD2. Germline V gene lookup returns CDR1 MNHEY and CDR2 SMNVEV (reference sequence). This CDR3 region has 15 residues. V was clipped by 0 bases and J by 4 bases; unmatched bases: 1.

This chain connects TRBV19 to TRBJ2-1, with 10 bases matching TRBD2. This CDR3 is built from 16 residues. Germline assignment: CDR1 LNHDA and CDR2 SQIVND (reference sequence). Trimming at V came to 5 bases and at J to 9 bases, leaving 13 bases not matched to a gene. This CDR3 reads CASSSGTSGVIGEQFF. The CDR3 nucleotides are TGTGCCAGTAGTTCGGGAACTAGCGGGGTGATTGGTGAGCAGTTCTTC.

V is TRBV15 and J is TRBJ2-5, with 7 bases identical to TRBD1. Germline CDR1 LNHNV, CDR2 YYDKDF (reference sequence). V lost 6 bases and J lost 3; bases outside the gene matches: 4. The CDR3 length is 13 residues. DNA for the CDR3: TGTGCCACCAGAATGACAGGGAAAGAGACCCAGTACTTC. Its protein is CATRMTGKETQYF.

This clone was seen once. This chain joins TRBV5-1 and TRBJ2-5; a possible D gene is TRBD2 (5 bases). V lost 0 bases and J lost 12, with 15 bases in between. CDR1 and CDR2 (germline): SGHRS, YFSETQ. This CDR3 contains 13 residues. For the CDR3, the DNA is TGCGCCAGCAGCTTGGGGGAGAGCCCCGTGGAGTACTTC. This codes for CASSLGESPVEYF.

This clone was picked up one time. The chain employs TRBV18 and TRBJ2-1; TRBD2 agrees at 8 bases. Unmatched junction bases numbered 5, after V lost 3 bases and J lost 4 bases. Per germline, CDR1 KGHSH and CDR2 LQKENI. There are 15 residues in the CDR3. CDR3 nucleotides: TGTGCCAGCTCACCCTATAGCGGGGTATACAATGAGCAGTTCTTC. This translates into CASSPYSGVYNEQFF.